This paragraph covers one T cell receptor beta chain sequence. Antigen: not known. Some clones are missing from TCRdb's copy, which holds only in-frame ones; the method was immunoSEQ multiplex PCR. The sample shows fewer than 85,000 clones, 90% to 97% of them seen only once. The data stem from a study of cytomegalovirus exposure and HLA in healthy donors. The study, taken as a whole, reports: Investigators reported some 150 TCR beta chains as tied to cytomegalovirus.

The germline gives CDR1 MGHDK, CDR2 SYGVNS. The CDR3 contains 14 residues. V was pared by 4 bases and J by 1 base, with 10 bases between. From the roughly 120-subject validation cohort, which was separate from the approximately 700-subject first cohort, the donors were drawn. The sequence was collected from a woman younger than 35 in good health and CMV-seronegative. The J gene is TRBJ1-1, the V gene TRBV25-1, with TRBD1 as a possible D gene (6 bases). Sequenced sample: PBMCs. The CDR3 coding sequence is TGTGCCAGCAGTGTGGACAGCCCGAACACTGAAGCTTTCTTT. Encoded protein: CASSVDSPNTEAFF. Using reference TRBV25-1 and TRBJ1-1 for the parts outside the CDR3, the full variable domain is EADIYQTPRYLVIGTGKKITLECSQTMGHDKMYWYQQDPGMELHLIHYSYGVNSTEKGDLSSESTVSRIRTEHFPLTLESARPSHTSQYLCASSVDSPNTEAFFGQGTRLTVV.